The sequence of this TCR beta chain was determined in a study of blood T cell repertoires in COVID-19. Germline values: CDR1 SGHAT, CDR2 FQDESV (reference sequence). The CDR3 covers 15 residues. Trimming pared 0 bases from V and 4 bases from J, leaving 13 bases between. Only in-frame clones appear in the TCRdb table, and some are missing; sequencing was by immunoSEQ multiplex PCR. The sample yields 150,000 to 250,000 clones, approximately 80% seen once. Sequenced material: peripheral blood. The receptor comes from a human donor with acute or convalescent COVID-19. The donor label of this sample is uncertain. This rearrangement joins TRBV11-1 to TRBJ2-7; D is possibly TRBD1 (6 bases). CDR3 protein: CASSLADTTGYEQYF. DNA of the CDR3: TGTGCCAGCAGCTTAGCGGACACGACAGGTTACGAGCAGTACTTC.